A selection of T cell receptor beta chains follows, all from one sample in a study of T cell changes during pregnancy in multiple sclerosis. Profiling relied on immunoSEQ multiplex PCR, and the TCRdb table lists in-frame clones only, not all of them. The table shows about 33,000 clones, with roughly nine tenths occurring only once. This specimen consisted of CD4+ T cells from peripheral blood mononuclear cells, obtained in the third trimester of pregnancy. Receptor source: a female donor in good health, enrolled as a control in a pregnancy study. Both conserved end residues are part of each CDR3. Fields, in order: V gene, J gene, CDR3 protein.

v_call: TRBV27
j_call: TRBJ2-5
cdr3_aa: CASSLYRAGETQYF

v_call: TRBV10-3
j_call: TRBJ1-6
cdr3_aa: CAISESRGNSPLHF

v_call: TRBV20-1
j_call: TRBJ1-5
cdr3_aa: CRTGGNQPQHF

v_call: TRBV6-1
j_call: TRBJ2-5
cdr3_aa: CASSRDRVQETQYF

v_call: TRBV5-1
j_call: TRBJ1-2
cdr3_aa: CASSLVGDRNYGYTF

v_call: TRBV30
j_call: TRBJ1-2
cdr3_aa: CAWSGGALVYTF

v_call: TRBV10-3
j_call: TRBJ1-1
cdr3_aa: CAARDTTEAFF

v_call: TRBV7-8
j_call: TRBJ2-1
cdr3_aa: CASSFFPTEQFF

v_call: TRBV6-5
j_call: TRBJ1-5
cdr3_aa: CASSPAGDGNQPQHF

v_call: TRBV7-7
j_call: TRBJ2-2
cdr3_aa: CASRPDREFAGELFF

v_call: TRBV11-1
j_call: TRBJ1-1
cdr3_aa: CASSFDKNTEAFF

v_call: TRBV5-1
j_call: TRBJ1-2
cdr3_aa: CASSHLRGGDGYTF

v_call: TRBV6-6
j_call: TRBJ1-2
cdr3_aa: CASSPDRVGGGYTF